These 21 T cell receptor beta chains were all obtained from the same sample, sequenced in a study of blood T cell repertoires in COVID-19. The protocol was immunoSEQ multiplex PCR, while the TCRdb copy is restricted to in-frame clones and leaves out a portion. This sample has some 120,000 clones, with approximately 85% found just once. Sequencing input: peripheral blood. The receptors derive from a man between 65 and 85 years old with acute or convalescent COVID-19.

V usage is TRBV7-9 and J usage is TRBJ2-1, with no clear D. CDR1 is SEHNR, CDR2 FQNEAQ, per germline (reference sequence). V lost 2 bases and J 10 bases, leaving 6 bases between the germline ends. The CDR3 covers 11 residues. In nucleotides, the CDR3 is TGTGCCAGCAGCTTAAACGGGGAGCAGTTCTTC. Translating gives CASSLNGEQFF.

The chain has TRBV7-8 and TRBJ1-5; a weak D match, TRBD1 (6 bases). This CDR3 contains 16 residues. Germline V gene data show CDR1 as SGHVS and CDR2 as FQNEAQ. V was cut by 5 bases and J by 6 bases, with 20 bases left in between. The CDR3 DNA sequence: TGTGCCAGCAGCCCCGAGTCGGGGGGCGCGGGTCAGCCCCAGCATTTT. Translating gives CASSPESGGAGQPQHF.

This chain uses TRBV7-2 with TRBJ2-3; 15 nucleotides agree with TRBD2. The junction had 4 bases not matched to a gene; V was cut back by 5 bases and J by 4 bases. Germline V gene sequence: CDR1 SGHTA, CDR2 FQGNSA. The CDR3 length is 16 residues. CDR3 sequence: CASSQRTSGRADTQYF. CDR3 coding DNA: TGTGCCAGCAGCCAACGGACTAGCGGGAGGGCAGATACGCAGTATTTT. The variable domain in full, completed from reference TRBV7-2 and TRBJ2-3, reads GAGVSQSPSNKVTEKGKDVELRCDPISGHTALYWYRQSLGQGLEFLIYFQGNSAPDKSGLPSDRFSAERTGGSVSTLTIQRTQQEDSAVYLCASSQRTSGRADTQYFGPGTRLTVL.

J is TRBJ2-6 and V is TRBV14; D is uncertain. Germline V gives CDR1 SGHDN, CDR2 FVKESK. CDR3 length: 15 amino acids. V lost 2 bases, J lost 4 bases, and 9 bases lay in between. The CDR3 sequence: CASSQRPRGANVLTF. CDR3 nucleotide sequence: TGTGCCAGCAGCCAACGCCCCCGGGGGGCCAACGTCCTGACTTTC.

The J gene is TRBJ1-2, the V gene TRBV5-1, with 8 bases lining up with TRBD1. In germline, CDR1 is SGHRS, CDR2 YFSETQ. The CDR3 runs to 14 residues. The trim removed 2 bases at V and 1 base at J, leaving 1 base unmatched. Written as DNA, the CDR3 is TGCGCCAGCAGCTTCGGACAGGGTAACTATGGCTACACCTTC. Translating gives CASSFGQGNYGYTF.

This chain connects TRBV27 to TRBJ2-1; tentatively, D is TRBD2 (6 bases). Germline V CDR1 and CDR2: MNHEY, SMNVEV (reference sequence). V was cut by 6 bases and J by 9 bases, with 18 bases left in between. The CDR3 runs 14 residues. The CDR3 here is CASSRLDWLPEQFF. CDR3 bases: TGTGCCAGCAGCCGACTAGATTGGCTACCTGAGCAGTTCTTC.

V and J are TRBV5-1 and TRBJ2-1; 11 nucleotides align to TRBD2. V shed 2 bases, J shed 6 bases, and the junction held 7 bases outside the gene matches. The CDR3 consists of 16 residues. Germline V gene lookup returns CDR1 SGHRS and CDR2 YFSETQ. CDR3 nucleotide sequence: TGCGCCAGCAGCTTCTCCGGGACTAGCGGCCCCAATGAGCAGTTCTTC. This encodes CASSFSGTSGPNEQFF.

The rearrangement joins TRBV10-2 to TRBJ1-2; TRBD1 might be the D (6 bases). Germline V gene lookup returns CDR1 WSHSY and CDR2 SAAADI. The CDR3 is 13 amino acids. V was clipped by 6 bases and J by 5 bases, with 13 bases between them. Here the CDR3 reads CASRDTGRYGYTF. The CDR3 DNA follows: TGCGCCAGCAGGGACACAGGGCGGTATGGCTACACCTTC.

The chain recombines TRBV25-1 with TRBJ1-6; a weak D match, TRBD1 (5 bases). Trimming took off 6 bases at V and 11 bases at J, with 20 bases between the two ends. There are 15 residues in the CDR3. Germline V gene sequence: CDR1 MGHDK, CDR2 SYGVNS. The CDR3 sequence: CASSGFEGALTPLHF. CDR3 nucleotides: TGTGCCAGCAGCGGATTTGAAGGGGCTTTAACACCCCTCCACTTT. Full variable domain (missing parts from reference TRBV25-1 and TRBJ1-6): EADIYQTPRYLVIGTGKKITLECSQTMGHDKMYWYQQDPGMELHLIHYSYGVNSTEKGDLSSESTVSRIRTEHFPLTLESARPSHTSQYLCASSGFEGALTPLHFGNGTRLTVT.

Only one count was recorded for this clone. The rearrangement joins TRBV5-6 to TRBJ2-7; 7 bases agree with TRBD1. Germline values: CDR1 SGHDT, CDR2 YYEEEE. The CDR3 covers 14 residues. With V trimmed by 4 bases and J by 4 bases, 8 bases remained unmatched. In nucleotides, the CDR3 is TGTGCCAGCAGCCAGACAGGGTATCGGTACGAGCAGTACTTC. As protein: CASSQTGYRYEQYF.

The rearrangement uses TRBV19 and TRBJ1-1; maybe TRBD1 (6 bases). V was pared by 3 bases and J by 1 base, with 15 bases between. This CDR3 region has 16 residues. Germline V CDR1 and CDR2: LNHDA, SQIVND (reference sequence). The CDR3, as DNA: TGTGCCAGTAGTATCGCCCACAGGGCGCAGAACACTGAAGCTTTCTTT. Translation gives CASSIAHRAQNTEAFF.

CDR3 nucleotide sequence: TGTGCCAGCAGCCTGGACATCAACACTGAAGCTTTCTTT. It specifies CASSLDINTEAFF. This chain joins TRBV5-4 and TRBJ1-1, with D possibly matching TRBD1 (5 bases). The germline gives CDR1 SGHNT, CDR2 YYREEE (reference sequence). CDR3 size: 13 residues. Deletions cut 4 bases from V and 2 bases from J, with 9 bases between.

The chain uses TRBV6-2 or TRBV6-3 and TRBJ2-7; 8 bases map to TRBD2. The germline gives CDR1 MNHEY, CDR2 SVGEGT. The junction had 9 bases not matched to a gene; V was cut back by 6 bases and J by 2 bases. CDR3 length: 15 residues. For the CDR3, the DNA is TGTGCCAGCAGCCCCTATAGCGGGGCCGCCTACGAGCAGTACTTC. This codes for CASSPYSGAAYEQYF.

The chain links TRBV10-3 to TRBJ1-1, with 7 nucleotides matching TRBD1. CDR1 is ENHRY and CDR2 is SYGVKD in the germline V gene. This CDR3 contains 13 residues. The junction had 9 bases not matched to a gene; V was cut back by 8 bases and J by 6 bases. CDR3 protein: CAISGTADAEAFF. CDR3 DNA: TGTGCCATCTCTGGGACAGCTGACGCTGAAGCTTTCTTT.

The genes are TRBV2 and TRBJ1-5; D may be TRBD1 (6 bases). Germline assignment: CDR1 SNHLY and CDR2 FYNNEI. Trimming took 3 bases from V and 3 from J, leaving 15 bases between them. There are 16 residues in the CDR3. CDR3 sequence reads: CASSEAYRAHNQPQHF. CDR3 DNA sequence: TGTGCCAGCAGTGAGGCATACAGGGCCCACAATCAGCCCCAGCATTTT.

This sequence joins TRBV2 and TRBJ2-1, with a possible D match to TRBD1 (5 bases). Between the trimmed V and J ends, which lost 10 bases and 2 bases, there was a span of 15 bases. Germline values: CDR1 SNHLY, CDR2 FYNNEI. CDR3 length: 14 residues. The CDR3, as DNA: TGTGCCACCCGACAGTCCGTCACCTACAATGAGCAGTTCTTC. As protein: CATRQSVTYNEQFF.

The J gene is TRBJ1-2, the V gene TRBV2; no reliable D call. The V end lost 8 bases, the J end lost 0 bases, and 10 bases lay between the germline ends. Germline V CDR1 and CDR2: SNHLY, FYNNEI. The CDR3 spans 13 residues. The CDR3 reads CASLDSTNYGYTF. In nucleotides, the CDR3 is TGTGCCAGCCTAGACTCTACTAACTATGGCTACACCTTC. Filled out from reference TRBV2 and TRBJ1-2, the complete variable domain reads EPEVTQTPSHQVTQMGQEVILRCVPISNHLYFYWYRQILGQKVEFLVSFYNNEISEKSEIFDDQFSVERPDGSNFTLKIRSTKLEDSAMYFCASLDSTNYGYTFGSGTRLTVV.

Comment on this clone: Other DNA sequences in this specimen translate into the identical CDR3. The CDR3 sequence: CASSPGQGRNQPQHF. The CDR3 coding sequence is TGTGCCAGCTCACCGGGACAGGGGAGGAATCAGCCCCAGCATTTT. The J gene is TRBJ1-5, the V gene TRBV18; 10 positions agree with TRBD1. Germline CDR1 is KGHSH and CDR2 is LQKENI. The ends lost 3 bases at V and 4 bases at J; junction bases unmatched: 3. The CDR3 runs 15 residues.

The chain uses TRBV3-1 (or the pseudogene TRBV3-2) and TRBJ2-1; tentatively, D is TRBD1 (5 bases). CDR3 length: 15 amino acids. Germline V lookup: CDR1 LGHDT, CDR2 YNNKEL (reference sequence). Trimming stripped 2 bases from V and 9 bases from J, with 17 bases between. CDR3 sequence reads: CASSQQKGLSGEQFF. The CDR3 nucleotides read TGTGCCAGCAGCCAACAAAAGGGGCTATCAGGTGAGCAGTTCTTC.

This chain joins TRBV9 and TRBJ2-1; D not resolved. The germline V gene has CDR1 SGDLS and CDR2 YYNGEE. Trimming took off 0 bases at V and 6 bases at J, with 7 bases between the two ends. The CDR3 covers 13 residues. The CDR3 DNA reads as TGTGCCAGCAGCGTAGGCCCGGGCAATGAGCAGTTCTTC. As protein: CASSVGPGNEQFF.

The chain combines TRBV10-1 with TRBJ2-3, with TRBD2 identical over 9 bases. This CDR3 contains 16 residues. The J segment lost 5 bases and the V segment lost 4 bases, leaving 10 bases of the junction unmatched. CDR1 is WNHNN, CDR2 SYGVQD, per germline (reference sequence). The CDR3 loop is CASSGVASGNGDTQYF. The DNA for the CDR3 is TGCGCCAGCAGTGGAGTGGCTAGCGGGAATGGAGATACGCAGTATTTT.